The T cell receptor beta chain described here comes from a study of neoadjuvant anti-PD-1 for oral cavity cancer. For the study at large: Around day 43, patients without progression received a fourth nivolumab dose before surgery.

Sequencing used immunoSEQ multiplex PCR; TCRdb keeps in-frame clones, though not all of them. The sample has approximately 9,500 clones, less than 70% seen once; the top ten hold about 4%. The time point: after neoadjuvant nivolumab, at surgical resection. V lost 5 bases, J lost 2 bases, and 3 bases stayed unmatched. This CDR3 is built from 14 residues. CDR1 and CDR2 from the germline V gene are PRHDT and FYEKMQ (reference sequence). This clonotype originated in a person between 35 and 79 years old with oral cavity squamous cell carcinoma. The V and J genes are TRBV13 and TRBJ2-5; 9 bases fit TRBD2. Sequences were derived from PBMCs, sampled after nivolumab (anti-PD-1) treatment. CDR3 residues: CASSLRGGQETQYF. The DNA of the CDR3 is TGTGCCAGCAGCCTGCGGGGGGGGCAAGAGACCCAGTACTTC. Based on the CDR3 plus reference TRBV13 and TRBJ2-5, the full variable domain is AAGVIQSPRHLIKEKRETATLKCYPIPRHDTVYWYQQGPGQDPQFLISFYEKMQSDKGSIPDRFSAQQFSDYHSELNMSSLELGDSALYFCASSLRGGQETQYFGPGTRLLVL.